This T cell receptor (beta chain) was sequenced in a study of T cell responses to AZD1222 COVID-19 vaccine (TCRdb year 2021). Describing the broader study: TCR sequencing was performed for 233 trial participants, of whom 200 to 210 were given two doses of AZD1222 and some 26 were given two doses of MenACWY control vaccine. Enrollment into the trials was organized by age into subgroups of 18-55, 56-69 and 70-plus years, and those subgroups contained about 160, 30 and 59 TCR-sequenced participants, respectively. Study-wide findings and limitations: The whole spike protein was spanned by vaccine-associated CD4 TCRs, and dominant responses were seen in regions 160-218 and 743-854. Participants were mostly white British, with more females than males. The authors suggested clonal diversity may have been underestimated. In the small 56-69-year group, the increase in depth fell short of significance, most likely because of low power. Because no samples from the day 14 peak response were available, repertoires could be characterized only after the peak T cell response. Reportedly, close to half of the unique spike-specific TCRs recognized epitopes lying outside the regions that are mutated in the B.1.351 and B.1.1.7 variants. After two AZD1222 doses, both the breadth and the depth of spike-specific TCRs were significantly higher than at day 0 and than in MenACWY recipients. Conclusions about previously exposed vaccinees are limited because only six or seven AZD1222 recipients were SARS-CoV-2 seropositive at baseline.

The time point label corresponds to: about 28 days (+/-7) after the second vaccine dose. Because spike-specific TCR depth and breadth did not differ between the two schedules, AZD1222 recipients who got a second dose at roughly 4 weeks were pooled with those who got a second dose at roughly 12 weeks. The vaccinee samples were drawn from two UK trials, COV001 and COV002, one of which was a single-blind randomized controlled phase 2/3 trial testing AZD1222 (ChAdOx1 nCoV-19) in healthy adults. For TCRbeta chain sequencing, PBMC samples from trial participants were taken at day 0 and at day 28 after the second dose. Remarks on this clone: What this receptor recognizes is not known. No clone much larger than this one lies a single base away; base qualities are absent.

V lost 5 bases and J lost 3 bases; the stretch between them is 19 bases long. The CDR3 goes from the cysteine to the phenylalanine over 16 residues. The sequence is cut down to CDR3 DNA, 48 bases in frame from base 1. As encoded in the germline V gene, CDR1 is SGHTA while CDR2 is FQGNSA. The CDR3 regions of human TCRbeta chains were analyzed by immunosequencing. On the authors' methods: TCRs in the repertoires were compared against a reference library of SARS-CoV-2-specific TCRs that had been generated with the MIRA antigen-specificity platform. Breadth was defined as the fraction of unique TCRs that were SARS-CoV-2-associated, and depth was defined as the fraction of total T cells that were SARS-CoV-2-associated. Using the MIRA data, every spike-specific TCR was mapped to the spike region that the TCR reacted to and assigned to either a CD4 or a CD8 class. Log10-transformed breadth and depth values were compared by one-way ANOVA with Sidak's multiple comparisons tests. TCRdb mirrors the immuneACCESS table, restricted to in-frame sequences. Some clones are absent from its copies; in checked studies, under half trace to an unresolved V gene, and the reason for the others is unknown. For V, J and clone size, that table is used; D and trimming come from the DNA. The sample has under 150,000 clones on record, 70% to 90% of them singletons. Jointly, the top ten make up 5.5% to 7.5% of the sample.

Here the chain combines TRBV7-2 and TRBJ2-5, with a tentative D gene TRBD2 over 8 matching bases. The sample here was peripheral blood, taken 28 days after the second AZD1222 dose. The receptor's source is an adult who received the AZD1222 COVID-19 vaccine. CDR3 loop: CASSPRGSGGKETQYF. The base sequence is TGTGCCAGCAGCCCCAGGGGGAGCGGGGGTAAAGAGACCCAGTACTTC.